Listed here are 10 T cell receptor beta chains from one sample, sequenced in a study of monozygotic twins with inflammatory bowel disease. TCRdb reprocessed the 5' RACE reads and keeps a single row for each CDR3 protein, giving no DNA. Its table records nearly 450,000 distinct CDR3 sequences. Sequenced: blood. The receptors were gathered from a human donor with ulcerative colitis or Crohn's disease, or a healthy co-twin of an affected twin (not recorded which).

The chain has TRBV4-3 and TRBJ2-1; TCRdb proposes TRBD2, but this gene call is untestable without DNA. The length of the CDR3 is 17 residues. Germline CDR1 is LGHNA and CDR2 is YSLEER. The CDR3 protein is CASSQESGRLGGNEQFF.

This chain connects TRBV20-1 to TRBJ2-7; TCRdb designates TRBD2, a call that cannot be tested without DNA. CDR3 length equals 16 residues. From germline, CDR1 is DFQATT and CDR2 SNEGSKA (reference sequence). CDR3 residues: CSALRLASPHLYEQYF.

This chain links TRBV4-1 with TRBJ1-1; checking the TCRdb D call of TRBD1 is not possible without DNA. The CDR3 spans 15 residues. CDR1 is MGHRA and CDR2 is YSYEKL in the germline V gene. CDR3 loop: CASSAPGYMNTEAFF.

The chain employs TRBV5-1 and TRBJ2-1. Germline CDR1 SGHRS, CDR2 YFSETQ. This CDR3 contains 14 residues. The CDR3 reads CASSLDRYYNEQLF.

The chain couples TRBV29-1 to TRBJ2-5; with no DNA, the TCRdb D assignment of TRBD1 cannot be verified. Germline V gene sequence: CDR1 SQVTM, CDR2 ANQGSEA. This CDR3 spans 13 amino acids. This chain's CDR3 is CSVGTILQETQYF.

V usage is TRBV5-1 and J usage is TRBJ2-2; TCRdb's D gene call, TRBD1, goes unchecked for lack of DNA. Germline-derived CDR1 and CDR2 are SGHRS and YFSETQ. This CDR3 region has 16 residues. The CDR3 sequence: CASSLGGRGLTGELFF.

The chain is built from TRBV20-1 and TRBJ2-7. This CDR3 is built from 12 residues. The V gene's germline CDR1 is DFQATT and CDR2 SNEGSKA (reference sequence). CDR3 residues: CSASRGAYEQYF.

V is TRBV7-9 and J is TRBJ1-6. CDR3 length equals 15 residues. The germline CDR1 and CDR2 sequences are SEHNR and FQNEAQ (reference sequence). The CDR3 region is CASSFSGATNSPLHF.

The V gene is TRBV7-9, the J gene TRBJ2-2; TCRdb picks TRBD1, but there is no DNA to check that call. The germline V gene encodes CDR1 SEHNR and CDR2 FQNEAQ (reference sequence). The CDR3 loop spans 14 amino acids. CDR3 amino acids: CASVWTGSTGELFF.

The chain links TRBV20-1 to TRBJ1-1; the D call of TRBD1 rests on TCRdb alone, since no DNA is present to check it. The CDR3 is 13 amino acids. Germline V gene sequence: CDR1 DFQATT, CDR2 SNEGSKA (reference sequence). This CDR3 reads CSASATVGWEAFF.